This is a list of T cell receptor beta chains from one sample in a study of T cell responses to AZD1222 COVID-19 vaccine. Sequencing used immunoSEQ multiplex PCR; TCRdb keeps in-frame clones, though not all of them. The sample lists roughly 120,000 clones, about 86% occurring once. The sample in question was peripheral blood, obtained on day 0 of AZD1222 vaccination. Every receptor here comes from an adult in good health. CDR3s include the opening cysteine and the closing phenylalanine or tryptophan. Each record gives: D gene, clone size, J gene, V gene, CDR3 DNA, CDR3 protein. The D gene is left open where the match is weak. For some rows the clone size is stated as once, few or many, or as a class when expanded; others skip it.

NA NA TRBJ1-3 TRBV7-6 TGTGCCAGCAGCTTTTTCCCCCAACTGGCAGAAATCTCTGGAAACACCATATATTTT CASSFFPQLAEISGNTIYF
TRBD1 NA TRBJ1-5 TRBV18 TGTGCCAGCTCACCTGCACAGGGGGCTAACAATCAGCCCCAGCATTTT CASSPAQGANNQPQHF
NA NA TRBJ1-2 TRBV9 TGTGCCAGCAGCGTTACGGAAGACTATGGCTACACCTTC CASSVTEDYGYTF
NA NA TRBJ2-3 TRBV30 TGTGCCTGGGGTAGCGGCAGCACAGATACGCAGTATTTT CAWGSGSTDTQYF
TRBD2 NA TRBJ2-3 TRBV29-1 TGCAGCGTTGAGATAGCGGGAGCGGAAGATACGCAGTATTTT CSVEIAGAEDTQYF
TRBD1 NA TRBJ1-4 TRBV10-3 TGTGCCATCAGTGAGATGACAGGGGTTGGTGAAAAACTGTTTTTT CAISEMTGVGEKLFF
NA NA TRBJ2-1 TRBV5-4 TGTGCCAGTACCTTCAGCGCAAACAATGAGCAGTTCTTC CASTFSANNEQFF
NA NA TRBJ1-2 TRBV27 TGTGCCAGCAGTTTACCCAACTTC CASSLPNF
TRBD2 NA TRBJ2-1 TRBV7-9 TGTGCCAGCAGCCCGAGACTAGCGGGGGGGAATGAGCAGTTCTTC CASSPRLAGGNEQFF
NA NA TRBJ2-7 TRBV18 TGTGCCAGCTCACCACTGTTCGCAGGGTCGGCTAGGGGCGAGCAGTACTTC CASSPLFAGSARGEQYF
NA NA TRBJ2-7 TRBV7-9 TGTGCCAGCAGCTTAAACTCCGAGCAGTACTTC CASSLNSEQYF
NA once TRBJ2-7 TRBV28 TGTGCCAGCAGCCTTACAGGGATCCTCTCTAACGAGCAGTACTTC CASSLTGILSNEQYF
TRBD1 NA TRBJ2-7 TRBV5-3 TGTGCCAGAAGCGGGTACAGGGGATACGAGCAGTACTTC CARSGYRGYEQYF
NA NA TRBJ2-7 TRBV4-1 TGCGCCAGCAGCCAAGTGATGGTGGGCTACGAGCAGTACTTC CASSQVMVGYEQYF
TRBD1 NA TRBJ2-5 TRBV27 TGTGCCAGCAGTCCACGTCCCGGGACAGGTTCGGAGACCCAGTACTTC CASSPRPGTGSETQYF
NA once TRBJ1-6 TRBV9 TGTGCCAGCAGCGTAGCTCCCACAGGAAGGAATTCACCCCTCCACTTT CASSVAPTGRNSPLHF
NA once TRBJ2-7 TRBV7-2 TGTGCCAGCAGCTTAAATCCCGACAGGGAGGACGAGCAGTACTTC CASSLNPDREDEQYF
NA NA TRBJ1-1 TRBV5-6 TGTGCCAGCAGCGGCGGGTGGGGCACTGAAGCTTTCTTT CASSGGWGTEAFF
NA few TRBJ1-5 TRBV28 TGTGCCAGCAGCTCGGGACATAGCAATCAGCCCCAGCATTTT CASSSGHSNQPQHF
NA NA TRBJ2-2 TRBV5-6 TGTGCCAGCAGCTTGGGGCAGGGCGGGGAGCTGTTTTTT CASSLGQGGELFF
TRBD1 NA TRBJ2-7 TRBV6-5 TGTGCCAGCAGTTACTCCGGGGACAGGGGCGAGCAGTACTTC CASSYSGDRGEQYF
TRBD1 NA TRBJ2-7 TRBV6-2/TRBV6-3 TGTGCCAGCAGTTACCCCTCACAGGGGGTCTCCTACGAGCAGTACTTC CASSYPSQGVSYEQYF
NA NA TRBJ2-7 TRBV10-3 TGTGCCATCAGTGATCTTGACGAGCAGTACTTC CAISDLDEQYF
TRBD1 NA TRBJ1-2 TRBV5-1 TGCGCCAGCAGCTTGGGACAGGGGGCTATCTATGGCTACACCTTC CASSLGQGAIYGYTF
TRBD1 NA TRBJ1-2 TRBV18 TGTGCCAGCTCCCTCCGACAGGGAACTAACTATGGCTACACCTTC CASSLRQGTNYGYTF
TRBD2 NA TRBJ2-3 TRBV27 TGTGCCAGCAGCCGTCGGCGCTTTGGACTAGCGGCAGATACGCAGTATTTT CASSRRRFGLAADTQYF
NA NA TRBJ1-2 TRBV29-1 TGCAGCGTTGATCCCGGAGGGGGGGTCCAGAAAGGCTACACCTTC CSVDPGGGVQKGYTF
TRBD1 NA TRBJ1-2 TRBV7-8 TGTGCCAGCAGCTTAGGACAGGGACCATATGGCTACACCTTC CASSLGQGPYGYTF
NA NA TRBJ1-2 TRBV9 TGTGCCAGCAGCGCCTCAAGACAGGCCTCTAACTATGGCTACACCTTC CASSASRQASNYGYTF
TRBD2 NA TRBJ2-7 TRBV3-1/TRBV3-2 TGTGCCAGCAGCCAAGATTCTAGCGGGGCCTACGAGCAGTACTTC CASSQDSSGAYEQYF
TRBD2 NA TRBJ2-2 TRBV5-1 TGCGCCAGCAGCTTGAGGGAGGGCGGGGAGCTGTTTTTT CASSLREGGELFF
NA NA TRBJ2-3 TRBV27 TGTGCCAGCACTCCAGGGACTTCCAGTGCTAGCACAGATACGCAGTATTTT CASTPGTSSASTDTQYF
NA few TRBJ2-7 TRBV29-1 TGCAGCGCGCTGCAGCAGCTCGAGCAGTACTTC CSALQQLEQYF
NA NA TRBJ2-2 TRBV7-2 TGTGCCAGCAGCACCACACCAAACGGGGAGCTGTTTTTT CASSTTPNGELFF
NA large TRBJ2-1 TRBV4-3 TGCGCCAGCAGCCAAGATAAGGGATTATACAATGAGCAGTTCTTC CASSQDKGLYNEQFF
NA few TRBJ1-5 TRBV6-1 TGTGCCAGCAGTGAGGACAGACGGATACTTAATTTTTATAGCAATCAGCCCCAGCATTTT CASSEDRRILNFYSNQPQHF
TRBD1 NA TRBJ1-4 TRBV5-1 TGCGCCAGCAGCTGGGACAGACTGAATGAAAAACTGTTTTTT CASSWDRLNEKLFF
TRBD1 NA TRBJ1-2 TRBV5-1 TGCGCCAGCAGCTTGGCTACAGGGGCTTTATACTATGGCTACACCTTC CASSLATGALYYGYTF
NA few TRBJ2-1 TRBV9 TGTGCCAGCAGCCGTGAGGGGGGCAAACACAATGAGCAGTTCTTC CASSREGGKHNEQFF
NA NA TRBJ1-3 TRBV12-3/TRBV12-4 TGTGCCAGTTCCCCTGGGGCAGGAAACACCATATATTTT CASSPGAGNTIYF
NA NA TRBJ2-1 TRBV25-1 TGTGCCAGCAGTGAATTAGGAGACAATGAGCAGTTCTTC CASSELGDNEQFF
NA NA TRBJ1-1 TRBV9 TGTGCCAGCAGCCCCTTTGTGAACACTGAAGCTTTCTTT CASSPFVNTEAFF
NA NA TRBJ2-7 TRBV7-2 TGTGCCAGCAGCACACGACAATCCTACGAGCAGTACTTC CASSTRQSYEQYF
NA NA TRBJ1-1 TRBV13 TGTGCCAGCAGCACCAGACTGATGAACACTGAAGCTTTCTTT CASSTRLMNTEAFF
TRBD2 NA TRBJ2-5 TRBV10-2 TGCGCCAGCAGTGAGTCAAGCGGGAGAAACCAAGAGACCCAGTACTTC CASSESSGRNQETQYF
NA few TRBJ1-1 TRBV19 TGTGCCAGTAGTAACCCTAGGGGGGCCACCCTTGAAGCTTTCTTT CASSNPRGATLEAFF
TRBD2 NA TRBJ2-1 TRBV18 TGTGCCAGCTCACACGGGGGGACCCACTCCTACAATGAGCAGTTCTTC CASSHGGTHSYNEQFF
TRBD1 NA TRBJ2-7 TRBV18 TGTGCCAGCTCACCAACTCAAACAGGGGGCAGCAACGAGCAGTACTTC CASSPTQTGGSNEQYF
TRBD2 NA TRBJ2-4 TRBV5-1 TGCGCCAGCAGTCAAAGCGGGACCAAAAACATTCAGTACTTC CASSQSGTKNIQYF
NA NA TRBJ1-6 TRBV7-2 TGTGCCAGCAGCTCTATCTCCGGCTCGGGGGCGGCCTATAATTCACCCCTCCACTTT CASSSISGSGAAYNSPLHF
NA NA TRBJ2-5 TRBV4-2 TGTGCCAGCAGCCAAGACGTCAGGGAGACCCAGTACTTC CASSQDVRETQYF
TRBD1 NA TRBJ1-4 TRBV3-1/TRBV3-2 TGTGCCAGCACCAACGACAGGGGTGAAAAACTGTTTTTT CASTNDRGEKLFF
TRBD2 NA TRBJ2-2 TRBV7-3 TGTGCCAGCAGCGACGGGAGGGCCGGCGGGGAGCTGTTTTTT CASSDGRAGGELFF
NA NA TRBJ1-2 TRBV27 TGTGCCAGCAGTTTAAAGAATAACTATGGCTACACCTTC CASSLKNNYGYTF
NA NA TRBJ1-4 TRBV2 TGTGCCAGCAGACCAATAGGAGATGAAAAACTGTTTTTT CASRPIGDEKLFF
TRBD1 NA TRBJ1-2 TRBV10-3 TGTGCCTTCCTAGACAGGGATCGAAACTATGGCTACACCTTC CAFLDRDRNYGYTF
NA NA TRBJ1-1 TRBV5-1 TGCGCCAGCAGCCTAGTCGGGTCCCTTCAAGTGAACACTGAAGCTTTCTTT CASSLVGSLQVNTEAFF